These 9 T cell receptor beta chains came from one sample sequenced in a study of control samples from healthy donors and cancer patients. Generated by immunoSEQ multiplex PCR, the TCRdb table keeps only in-frame clones and is missing some. Among about 110,000 clones, around 80% were seen once, and the ten largest hold approximately 7%. The sample comprised blood. The receptors shown here come from a man aged 18-30 years in good health.

The chain carries TRBV11-2 and TRBJ2-2; unclear D gene. The V gene's germline CDR1 is SGHAT and CDR2 FQNNGV. V lost 5 bases to trimming and J lost 5 bases, with 24 bases between them. The CDR3 sequence is 18 residues long. This CDR3 reads CASSPTRNMLARTGELFF. As DNA, the CDR3 is TGTGCCAGCAGCCCAACCCGTAATATGTTGGCGCGAACCGGGGAGCTGTTTTTT.

This chain links TRBV3-1 (or the pseudogene TRBV3-2) with TRBJ2-2, with 7 positions matching TRBD2. Germline V gene lookup returns CDR1 LGHDT and CDR2 YNNKEL (reference sequence). The CDR3 runs 15 residues. After removal of 4 bases from V and 3 bases from J, the junction contained 5 bases not matched to a gene. The CDR3 nucleotides are TGTGCCAGCAGCCCCGGGACTACCTACACCGGGGAGCTGTTTTTT. Residues: CASSPGTTYTGELFF.

The table lists this clone with a count of one. The V gene is TRBV9, the J gene TRBJ1-2, with D possibly TRBD1 on 6 matching bases. Germline V CDR1 and CDR2: SGDLS, YYNGEE. The CDR3 has 15 amino acids. The V end was cut by 4 bases, the J end by 1 base, with 14 bases between. The CDR3 sequence is CASSPQGQLNYGYTF. In DNA, the CDR3 is TGTGCCAGCAGCCCACAAGGACAGCTTAACTATGGCTACACCTTC. Supplemented by reference TRBV9 and TRBJ1-2, the full variable domain reads DSGVTQTPKHLITATGQRVTLRCSPRSGDLSVYWYQQSLDQGLQFLIQYYNGEERAKGNILERFSAQQFPDLHSELNLSSLELGDSALYFCASSPQGQLNYGYTFGSGTRLTVV.

The V and J genes are TRBV7-2 and TRBJ1-2, with TRBD1 as a possible D gene (6 bases). The CDR3 is made up of 13 amino acids. V gave up 5 bases and J gave up 2 bases, with 9 bases separating them. Germline assignment: CDR1 SGHTA and CDR2 FQGNSA. The CDR3 reads CASSGQLNYGYTF. The CDR3 nucleotides are TGTGCCAGCAGCGGACAGCTAAACTATGGCTACACCTTC.

The chain is built from TRBV28 and TRBJ2-7; 8 bases align to TRBD1. The CDR3 extends over 15 amino acids. With V trimmed by 4 bases and J by 2 bases, 7 bases remained unmatched. CDR1 is MDHEN, CDR2 SYDVKM, per germline. The CDR3 DNA reads TGTGCCAGCAGTTATCGGACAGGGTGGGCCTACGAGCAGTACTTC. This sequence encodes CASSYRTGWAYEQYF. The full variable domain, rest sourced from reference TRBV28 and TRBJ2-7, is DVKVTQSSRYLVKRTGEKVFLECVQDMDHENMFWYRQDPGLGLRLIYFSYDVKMKEKGDIPEGYSVSREKKERFSLILESASTNQTSMYLCASSYRTGWAYEQYFGPGTRLTVT.

This clone was counted only a few times. The chain joins TRBV3-1 (or the pseudogene TRBV3-2) to TRBJ2-3; TRBD2 is a possible D gene (5 bases). Germline V gives CDR1 LGHDT, CDR2 YNNKEL (reference sequence). CDR3 length equals 14 residues. Trimming shortened V by 1 base and J by 0 bases, and 5 bases separated the two germline ends. In DNA, the CDR3 is TGTGCCAGCAGCCAAGGAGGGAGCACAGATACGCAGTATTTT. Its translation is CASSQGGSTDTQYF.

The V call is TRBV6-5, the J call TRBJ2-7; no definite D call. Looked up from germline, CDR1 is MNHEY and CDR2 is SVGAGI. Between the trimmed V and J ends, which lost 5 bases and 4 bases, there was a span of 18 bases. The CDR3 runs 15 residues. Here the CDR3 DNA reads TGTGCCAGCAGTAAGAGCAGCCAAGGACGTTACGAGCAGTACGTC. The encoded protein is CASSKSSQGRYEQYV.

The gene calls are TRBV29-1 and TRBJ2-3, with TRBD1 identical over 7 bases. The CDR3 spans 14 residues. Germline V gene data show CDR1 as SQVTM and CDR2 as ANQGSEA. With 3 bases clipped from V and 8 bases from J, the junction kept 11 bases outside the gene matches. For the CDR3, the DNA is TGCAGCGTTGAGGGACAGAGATCGTCGGCTACGCAGTATTTT. Translation gives CSVEGQRSSATQYF.

The CDR3 reads CASSRDSLARELFF. The CDR3 region has the DNA TGTGCCAGCAGCCGGGACAGTCTAGCCCGGGAGCTGTTTTTT. The gene calls are TRBV6-4 and TRBJ2-2; 7 nucleotides line up with TRBD1. Germline V gives CDR1 MRHNA, CDR2 SNTAGT. The CDR3 length is 14 residues. With V trimmed by 6 bases and J by 9 bases, 10 bases remained unmatched.